This TCR beta chain was retrieved from a study of cytomegalovirus exposure and HLA in healthy donors. Study context: Approximately 85 million unique TCRs from HLA-typed donors made up an early data release.

Whole-study results and caveats: The CMV antigen specificity of three CMV-associated chains was confirmed through in vitro analysis. As was reported, the classifier diagnosed cytomegalovirus status with high specificity and sensitivity. A later look showed TCR association rates differing by HLA locus, highest for DRB1 and lowest for HLA-C.

This clone was seen a single time. Its specificity is not known. The V and J ends lost 5 bases and 4 bases respectively, with 17 bases between them. CDR1 is MNHNY and CDR2 is SVGAGI in the germline V gene (reference sequence). The CDR3 is 15 amino acids. Vbeta (60) and Jbeta (13) primers were used in the PCR. Measured with immunoSEQ multiplex PCR; TCRdb has only the in-frame clones, and not every one. The table lists about 150,000 clones, more than 65% of them singletons. This chain uses TRBV6-6 with TRBJ1-2; D unresolved. The TCR sequence derives from a man aged 45-65 years in good health and CMV-seropositive. The sequenced sample consisted of PBMCs. This chain's CDR3 is CASSPTRAPGYGYTF. DNA for the CDR3: TGTGCCAGCAGTCCGACTCGTGCGCCCGGCTATGGCTACACCTTC.